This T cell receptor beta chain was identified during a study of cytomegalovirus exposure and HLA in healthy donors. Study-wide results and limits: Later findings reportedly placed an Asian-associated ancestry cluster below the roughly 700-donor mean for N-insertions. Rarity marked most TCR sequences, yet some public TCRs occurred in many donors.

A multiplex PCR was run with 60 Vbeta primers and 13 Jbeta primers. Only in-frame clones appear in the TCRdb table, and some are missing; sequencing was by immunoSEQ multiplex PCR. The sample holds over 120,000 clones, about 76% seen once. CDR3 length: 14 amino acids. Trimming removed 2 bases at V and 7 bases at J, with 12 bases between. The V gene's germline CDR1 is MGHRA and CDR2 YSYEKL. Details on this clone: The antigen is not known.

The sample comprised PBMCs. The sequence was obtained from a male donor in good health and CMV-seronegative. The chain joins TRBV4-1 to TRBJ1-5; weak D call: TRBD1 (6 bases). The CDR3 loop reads CASSQRTDGQPQHF. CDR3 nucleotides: TGCGCCAGCAGCCAAAGGACAGATGGACAGCCCCAGCATTTT.